This paragraph covers one T cell receptor beta chain sequence. No antigen is known for it. Assay used: immunoSEQ multiplex PCR; TCRdb lists only in-frame clones, some missing. The sample yields about 130,000 clones, roughly 87% seen once. This specimen comes from a study of T cell responses to AZD1222 COVID-19 vaccine. Findings and caveats of the study: The reported proportion of spike-specific TCRs targeting unmutated variant regions was nearly half. Spike-wide vaccine-associated CD4 TCRs dominated at 160-218 and 743-854.

CDR3 length: 13 residues. Germline assignment: CDR1 MRHNA and CDR2 SNTAGT. J lost 8 bases, V lost 6 bases, and 8 bases had no gene match. The genes are TRBV6-4 and TRBJ1-2, with 8 nucleotides matching TRBD1. The sequence was collected from an adult who received the AZD1222 COVID-19 vaccine. The sample was peripheral blood, taken 28 days after the second AZD1222 dose. For the CDR3, the DNA is TGTGCCAGCAGCGTCCAGGGGGCTGAAGGCTACACCTTC. Its translation: CASSVQGAEGYTF.